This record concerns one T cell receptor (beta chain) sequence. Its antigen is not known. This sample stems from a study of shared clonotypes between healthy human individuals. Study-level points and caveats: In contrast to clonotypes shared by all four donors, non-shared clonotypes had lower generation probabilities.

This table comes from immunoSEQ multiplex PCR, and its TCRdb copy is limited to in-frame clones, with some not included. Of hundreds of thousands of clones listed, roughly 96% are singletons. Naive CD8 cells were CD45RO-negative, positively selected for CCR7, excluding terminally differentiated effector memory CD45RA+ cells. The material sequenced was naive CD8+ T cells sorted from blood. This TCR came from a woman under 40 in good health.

CDR3 loop: CASSNGAGHTGELFF. The CDR3 DNA sequence: TGCGCCAGCAGTAATGGGGCAGGCCACACCGGGGAGCTGTTTTTT. The V call is TRBV10-2, the J call TRBJ2-2; possibly TRBD1 for D (5 bases). V lost 5 bases and J 3 bases, leaving 13 bases between the germline ends. The CDR3 contains 15 residues. Germline V lookup: CDR1 WSHSY, CDR2 SAAADI.